This T cell receptor beta chain was documented in a study of T cells in Graves' hyperthyroidism and ophthalmopathy. Amplification of TCR beta CDR3 regions used RNA as the template. HTBI primers drove first-round RT-PCR of the TCR CDR3. TCRdb recomputed calls from the multiplex PCR reads with MiXCR, one row per CDR3 protein. The data hold 480,000 or so distinct CDR3 sequences, with 40% to 50% observed a single time. Germline-derived CDR1 and CDR2 are MNHNS and SASEGT. Losses at the gene ends were 7 bases for V and 4 bases for J; bases not matched to a gene: 6. The CDR3 totals 14 residues. The TCR was taken from an adult woman with Graves' disease, either hyperthyroidism or ophthalmopathy (not recorded which). Material: peripheral blood or thyroid tissue (not recorded which). The rearrangement uses TRBV6-1 and TRBJ1-4, with 7 bases aligning to TRBD1. CDR3 DNA: TGTGCCAGCACTACGGGACAGAATAATGAAAAACTGTTTTTT. It yields the protein CASTTGQNNEKLFF.